The clone carrying this TCR beta chain appeared once. Antigen unknown. The V gene's germline CDR1 is MDHEN and CDR2 SYDVKM. V lost 3 bases to trimming and J lost 3 bases, with 13 bases between them. This CDR3 spans 15 amino acids. Treatment indicated: around 19 received Ad26.COV2.S at low or high dose, single or two shots; 5 received placebo; per-sample allocation not given. Day 63 after the first vaccine or placebo injection was the time point for sampling. Expressing Wuhan-strain SARS-CoV-2 spike, an Ad26 vector served as the vaccine. This specimen belongs to a study of Ad26.COV2.S vaccination and SARS-CoV-2 variants. Study at large: Among those in the COV1001 Ad26.COV2.S trial arm was the donor.

Sequenced by immunoSEQ multiplex PCR; TCRdb stores in-frame clones only, minus some. In the table there are about 420,000 clones, 88% of which are singletons. Notes on the study in general: Substantial breadth was reported for post-vaccination spike-specific CD8+ and CD4+ T cells. Spike-specific TCR breadth was greater after Ad26.COV2.S than placebo.

The gene calls are TRBV28 and TRBJ2-3; possible D gene TRBD2, 6 bases. The receptor was derived from a person between 18 and 59 years old who received the Ad26.COV2.S COVID-19 vaccine or a placebo. This sample comprised peripheral blood, obtained in a trial of Ad26.COV2.S vaccine versus placebo. CDR3 DNA: TGTGCCAGCAGTTTGCCCCGACTAGGGACAGATACGCAGTATTTT. Amino acid sequence: CASSLPRLGTDTQYF.